Shown below are 24 T cell receptor beta chains from a single sample sequenced in a study of cytotoxic CD8 clonotypes in ibrutinib-treated CLL (dated by TCRdb to the early 2020s). In the paper's terms, the time point label means: roughly 23 months on ibrutinib. Library method: the immunoSEQ multiplex PCR assay. Sourced from immuneACCESS, this table was stored by TCRdb with only in-frame sequences that have V and J called. A share of the clones is absent; for the studies checked, an unresolved V gene accounts for under half, and the remainder has no known explanation. The sample profile shows approximately 90,000 clones; approximately 80% of them were found once. Jointly, the top ten make up roughly 25% of the sample. The material was PBMCs, obtained after 24 months of ibrutinib treatment. The receptors stem from a human donor with chronic lymphocytic leukemia.

The chain combines TRBV5-6 with TRBJ1-2, with 12 bases lining up with TRBD1. Looked up from germline, CDR1 is SGHDT and CDR2 is YYEEEE. The J segment lost 5 bases and the V segment lost 4 bases, leaving 6 bases of the junction unmatched. The CDR3 has 15 amino acids. CDR3 sequence reads: CASSTRDRGRYGYTF. The CDR3 DNA sequence: TGTGCCAGCAGCACGAGGGACAGGGGGCGGTATGGCTACACCTTC. Supplemented by reference TRBV5-6 and TRBJ1-2, the full variable domain reads DAGVTQSPTHLIKTRGQQVTLRCSPKSGHDTVSWYQQALGQGPQFIFQYYEEEERQRGNFPDRFSGHQFPNYSSELNVNALLLGDSALYLCASSTRDRGRYGYTFGSGTRLTVV.

The V call is TRBV4-1, the J call TRBJ2-3; D not certain. This CDR3 has 17 residues. Trimming shortened V by 0 bases and J by 3 bases, and 16 bases separated the two germline ends. Per the germline V gene, CDR1 is MGHRA and CDR2 is YSYEKL. The CDR3 coding sequence is TGCGCCAGCAGCCAAGATAACACAGTACGACGTACAGATACGCAGTATTTT. This translates into CASSQDNTVRRTDTQYF.

This chain uses TRBV28 with TRBJ2-5; D unclear. Per the germline V gene, CDR1 is MDHEN and CDR2 is SYDVKM. CDR3 size: 13 residues. The V end lost 8 bases, the J end lost 7 bases, and 17 bases lay between the germline ends. The DNA for the CDR3 is TGTGCCAGCGGCTCGGACGGATATGGGACCCAGTACTTC. Translated, it gives CASGSDGYGTQYF.

V usage is TRBV4-1 and J usage is TRBJ1-2; D remains ambiguous. V was pared by 0 bases and J by 5 bases, with 4 bases between. The CDR3 loop spans 12 amino acids. Germline values: CDR1 MGHRA, CDR2 YSYEKL. As DNA, the CDR3 is TGCGCCAGCAGCCAAGATCAATATGGCTACACCTTC. This encodes CASSQDQYGYTF.

The J gene is TRBJ2-1, the V gene TRBV4-2, with 10 bases matching TRBD2. From germline, CDR1 is LGHNA and CDR2 YNFKEQ. This CDR3 is built from 15 residues. V lost 1 base, J lost 7 bases, and 4 bases stayed unmatched. The chain's CDR3 is CASSQVLAGVNEQFF. In DNA, the CDR3 is TGTGCCAGCAGCCAAGTCCTAGCGGGAGTAAATGAGCAGTTCTTC.

This clone has more than one count but fewer than ten. This chain connects TRBV18 to TRBJ1-6, with 7 bases lining up with TRBD1. V gave up 2 bases and J gave up 7 bases; unmatched junction bases: 5. The CDR3 extends over 15 amino acids. From germline, CDR1 is KGHSH and CDR2 LQKENI. In DNA form, the CDR3 reads TGTGCCAGCTCACCAGCACAGGGGAGGAATTCACCCCTCCACTTT. Translating gives CASSPAQGRNSPLHF.

This clone was observed at least ten times. The V and J genes are TRBV6-1 and TRBJ2-7, with 7 bases aligning to TRBD2. The J segment lost 2 bases and the V segment lost 11 bases, leaving 9 bases of the junction unmatched. The CDR3 has 13 residues. CDR1 is MNHNS and CDR2 is SASEGT in the germline V gene. The CDR3 DNA reads TGTGCCCTCCGGGTGGGAGGGACCTACGAGCAGTACTTC. Translation: CALRVGGTYEQYF.

This chain links TRBV5-1 with TRBJ2-1, with 10 bases matching TRBD2. V gave up 2 bases and J gave up 7 bases; unmatched junction bases: 3. This CDR3 is 14 amino acids long. Germline V CDR1 and CDR2: SGHRS, YFSETQ. CDR3 loop: CASSLPAGGNEQFF. In nucleotides, the CDR3 is TGCGCCAGCAGCTTACCAGCGGGAGGGAATGAGCAGTTCTTC.

This chain connects TRBV28 to TRBJ2-1; D unclear. Trimming shortened V by 7 bases and J by 6 bases, and 13 bases separated the two germline ends. CDR3 length: 13 amino acids. CDR1 MDHEN and CDR2 SYDVKM come from the germline V gene. The CDR3 nucleotides are TGTGCCAGCACGACCGGGTGGGGCAATGAGCAGTTCTTC. It specifies CASTTGWGNEQFF.

This clone occurred once. The chain employs TRBV6-1 and TRBJ1-5; D gene unclear. Per germline, CDR1 MNHNS and CDR2 SASEGT. This CDR3 region has 14 residues. The V and J ends lost 6 bases and 0 bases respectively, with 9 bases between them. The CDR3 nucleotides are TGTGCCAGCAGGGGCGGTTATAGCAATCAGCCCCAGCATTTT. It is translated as CASRGGYSNQPQHF.

The rearrangement joins TRBV18 to TRBJ2-1; the D is unclear. CDR1 is KGHSH and CDR2 is LQKENI in the germline V gene. This CDR3 is 16 amino acids long. The V end lost 2 bases, the J end lost 8 bases, and 19 bases lay between the germline ends. The CDR3 DNA is TGTGCCAGCTCACCAATGTCCCCTATGGTTTACGATGAGCAGTTCTTC. Translation: CASSPMSPMVYDEQFF.

The V gene is TRBV5-4, the J gene TRBJ1-5; D not certain. The germline V gene has CDR1 SGHNT and CDR2 YYREEE (reference sequence). The V end was cut by 0 bases, the J end by 9 bases, with 7 bases between. The CDR3 totals 12 residues. The CDR3 here is CASSLERGPQHF. The CDR3 region has the DNA TGTGCCAGCAGCTTGGAACGAGGGCCCCAGCATTTT.

As DNA, the CDR3 is TGTGCCAGCTCACCACACAAAGGGACAGGGGAGCAGTTCTTC. This codes for CASSPHKGTGEQFF. V is TRBV18 and J is TRBJ2-1, with TRBD1 matching 9 bases. Germline CDR1 reads KGHSH; CDR2 reads LQKENI. V dropped 1 base and J dropped 10; count of bases not matched to a gene: 5. This CDR3 is built from 14 residues.

The rearrangement links TRBV10-3 to TRBJ2-7; 10 positions agree with TRBD2. Germline CDR1 and CDR2: ENHRY and SYGVKD. V was pared by 11 bases and J by 3 bases, with 10 bases of the junction left unmatched. The CDR3 runs 14 residues. The CDR3 reads CAGGRAGGGYEQYF. The CDR3 DNA sequence: TGTGCCGGGGGCAGAGCGGGAGGGGGCTACGAGCAGTACTTC.

The chain links TRBV19 to TRBJ1-3; no clear D. Germline CDR1 reads LNHDA; CDR2 reads SQIVND (reference sequence). The CDR3 length is 11 residues. The V and J ends lost 7 bases and 0 bases respectively, with 1 base between them. Here the CDR3 DNA reads TGTGCCAGTACCTCTGGAAACACCATATATTTT. It translates to CASTSGNTIYF.

The rearrangement uses TRBV18 and TRBJ1-2; 8 bases are a match to TRBD1. This CDR3 contains 14 residues. Germline assignment: CDR1 KGHSH and CDR2 LQKENI. V dropped 6 bases and J dropped 11; count of bases not matched to a gene: 14. CDR3 loop: CASSPDGQGSGYTF. CDR3 nucleotides: TGTGCCAGCTCTCCCGACGGACAGGGAAGTGGTTACACCTTC.

The chain links TRBV6-6 to TRBJ1-5; TRBD1 is a possible D gene (6 bases). The V and J ends lost 1 base and 2 bases respectively, with 12 bases between them. Germline loops: CDR1 MNHNY, CDR2 SVGAGI (reference sequence). This CDR3 spans 16 amino acids. CDR3 nucleotide sequence: TGTGCCAGCAGTTACTTTTCAGGGGCTGGCAATCAGCCCCAGCATTTT. Amino acid sequence: CASSYFSGAGNQPQHF.

This clone was counted once. The rearrangement joins TRBV28 to TRBJ2-6; tentative D call: TRBD1 (6 bases). Germline CDR1 reads MDHEN; CDR2 reads SYDVKM. CDR3 length: 16 residues. V was shortened by 7 bases and J by 2 bases, with 15 bases between the two germline ends. The CDR3 sequence is CASTVGQITGANVLTF. The CDR3 region has the DNA TGTGCCAGCACCGTTGGACAGATTACTGGGGCCAACGTCCTGACTTTC.

This chain uses TRBV18 with TRBJ1-2; weak D call: TRBD1 (6 bases). This CDR3 is 13 amino acids long. V lost 3 bases and J lost 6, with 11 bases in between. CDR1 and CDR2 from the germline V gene are KGHSH and LQKENI. The CDR3 spells CASSPDRSNGYTF. In DNA, the CDR3 is TGTGCCAGCTCACCGGACAGATCTAATGGCTACACCTTC.

This chain links TRBV7-3 with TRBJ2-7; D call uncertain. Germline V CDR1 and CDR2: SGHTA, FQGTGA. V lost 3 bases, J lost 4 bases, and 13 bases lay in between. The CDR3 is made up of 14 amino acids. In nucleotides, the CDR3 is TGTGCCAGCAGCTTGGGGTTCCCCTCGTACGAGCAGTACTTC. Amino acid sequence: CASSLGFPSYEQYF.

The chain is built from TRBV4-1 and TRBJ2-1, with TRBD2 matching over 10 bases. Per germline, CDR1 MGHRA and CDR2 YSYEKL. J was trimmed by 8 bases and V by 5 bases; bases with no gene match: 21. The CDR3 is 19 residues long. This chain's CDR3 is CASSKARTSGGVSWDEQFF. The CDR3 nucleotides read TGCGCCAGCAGCAAAGCTCGAACCAGCGGGGGGGTATCTTGGGATGAGCAGTTCTTC.

V is TRBV19 and J is TRBJ2-1, with TRBD1 matching over 8 bases. The CDR3 has 17 amino acids. J gave up 0 bases and V 4 bases, and 8 bases lay outside the gene matches. Germline assignment: CDR1 LNHDA and CDR2 SQIVND (reference sequence). The CDR3 loop reads CASSKRRTGSSYNEQFF. As DNA, the CDR3 is TGTGCCAGTAGTAAGAGAAGGACAGGGAGCTCCTACAATGAGCAGTTCTTC. Looking up the rest from reference TRBV19 and TRBJ2-1 gives the full variable domain: DGGITQSPKYLFRKEGQNVTLSCEQNLNHDAMYWYRQDPGQGLRLIYYSQIVNDFQKGDIAEGYSVSREKKESFPLTVTSAQKNPTAFYLCASSKRRTGSSYNEQFFGPGTRLTVL.

V gene TRBV10-2 combines with J gene TRBJ1-6; D is possibly TRBD1 (5 bases). V dropped 4 bases and J dropped 7 bases, with 14 bases sitting between them. The CDR3 loop spans 15 amino acids. Germline assignment: CDR1 WSHSY and CDR2 SAAADI. The CDR3 nucleotides read TGCGCCAGCAGTGGGGGGGTTTTTTCAAATTCACCCCTCCACTTT. This encodes CASSGGVFSNSPLHF.

This chain links TRBV2 with TRBJ2-2, with D possibly being TRBD1 or TRBD2 (6 bases each). CDR3 length: 16 residues. The V gene's germline CDR1 is SNHLY and CDR2 FYNNEI. V was pared by 6 bases and J by 1 base, with 15 bases between. CDR3 in DNA: TGTGCCAGCAGCCAGGAGGGGGGCGTGAACACCGGGGAGCTGTTTTTT. Its protein is CASSQEGGVNTGELFF.